Presented here are 23 T cell receptor beta chains from one specimen sequenced in a study of T cells in Graves' hyperthyroidism and ophthalmopathy. Amplification of TCR beta CDR3 regions was performed using RNA transcripts as template. HTBI primers drove first-round RT-PCR of the TCR CDR3. TCRdb itself ran the multiplex PCR reads through MiXCR, one entry per CDR3 protein. The table lists more than 600,000 distinct CDR3 sequences, approximately 16% of them singletons. Sequencing was carried out using blood. Receptors originate from a man aged 18 to 29 with Graves' hyperthyroidism.

This clonotype appeared many times. This chain connects TRBV12-3 or TRBV12-4 to TRBJ2-5, with a weak D call TRBD1 (6 bases). CDR3 length equals 13 residues. The V end was cut by 4 bases, the J end by 5 bases, with 11 bases between. CDR3: CASSYYREETQYF. The CDR3 bases are TGTGCCAGCAGTTACTACAGGGAGGAGACCCAGTACTTC.

This clonotype was seen more than once but under ten times. This chain connects TRBV5-1 to TRBJ1-1; TRBD1 matches at 12 bases. The junction had 14 bases not matched to a gene; V was cut back by 2 bases and J by 6 bases. Germline V gene sequence: CDR1 SGHRS, CDR2 YFSETQ. The length of the CDR3 is 18 residues. This chain's CDR3 is CASSLYPGTGGYYAEAFF. The CDR3 nucleotides read TGCGCCAGCAGCTTATATCCCGGGACAGGGGGCTATTATGCTGAAGCTTTCTTT.

The chain combines TRBV3-1 with TRBJ2-4; a weak D match, TRBD1 (6 bases). Trimming shortened V by 2 bases and J by 1 base, and 15 bases separated the two germline ends. This CDR3 comprises 17 residues. Germline V gene data show CDR1 as LGHDT and CDR2 as YNNKEL (reference sequence). The CDR3: CASSQFTGPEAKNIQYF. CDR3 nucleotides: TGTGCCAGCAGCCAATTCACAGGGCCCGAGGCCAAAAACATTCAGTACTTC.

This clonotype was seen many times. This rearrangement joins TRBV20-1 to TRBJ2-7, with D unclear. The CDR3 has 13 amino acids. Trimming left V 6 bases short and J 0 bases short, with 12 bases between. Per germline, CDR1 DFQATT and CDR2 SNEGSKA (reference sequence). CDR3 DNA: TGCAGTGCCACCCGGACGGACTCCTACGAGCAGTACTTC. Amino acids: CSATRTDSYEQYF.

This clonotype was seen ten or more times. The V call is TRBV7-9, the J call TRBJ2-2, with 8 bases lining up with TRBD1. The CDR3 has 18 residues. Germline CDR1 is SEHNR and CDR2 is FQNEAQ (reference sequence). Losses at the gene ends were 0 bases for V and 4 bases for J; bases not matched to a gene: 10. The CDR3 DNA follows: TGTGCCAGCAGCTTAGCGGATCCCGGGACAGGCGTCACCGGGGAGCTGTTTTTT. Translating it yields CASSLADPGTGVTGELFF. Based on the CDR3 plus reference TRBV7-9 and TRBJ2-2, the full variable domain is DTGVSQNPRHKITKRGQNVTFRCDPISEHNRLYWYRQTLGQGPEFLTYFQNEAQLEKSRLLSDRFSAERPKGSFSTLEIQRTEQGDSAMYLCASSLADPGTGVTGELFFGEGSRLTVL.

Only a few counts were recorded for this clonotype. The chain has TRBV20-1 and TRBJ1-2; D gene unclear. The CDR3 length is 13 residues. The V gene's germline CDR1 is DFQATT and CDR2 SNEGSKA (reference sequence). Trimming shortened V by 6 bases and J by 5 bases, and 16 bases separated the two germline ends. CDR3 DNA sequence: TGCAGTGCCCCCGAAGAGATCGGGTATGGCTACACCTTC. This translates into CSAPEEIGYGYTF.

The rearrangement joins TRBV19 to TRBJ2-3; no clear D. The V end was cut by 9 bases, the J end by 0 bases, with 16 bases between. CDR1 and CDR2 from the germline V gene are LNHDA and SQIVND (reference sequence). The CDR3 has 15 amino acids. Here the CDR3 DNA reads TGTGCCAGCGCGCTGTACTCAACTAGCACAGATACGCAGTATTTT. Its protein product is CASALYSTSTDTQYF.

The V and J genes are TRBV12-3 or TRBV12-4 and TRBJ1-1; D is unclear. Deletions cut 3 bases from V and 11 bases from J, with 16 bases between. The length of the CDR3 is 13 residues. Here the CDR3 DNA reads TGTGCCAGCAGTTTCGCCCAGAGGTCGGAGGCTTTCTTT. Its translation is CASSFAQRSEAFF.

This clonotype was seen ten or more times. This rearrangement joins TRBV20-1 to TRBJ1-1; possible D gene TRBD1, 6 bases. V dropped 1 base and J dropped 0 bases, with 15 bases sitting between them. Germline CDR1 and CDR2: DFQATT and SNEGSKA (reference sequence). This CDR3 is 16 amino acids long. CDR3 protein: CSARVLGDTLNTEAFF. The CDR3 DNA reads TGCAGTGCTAGAGTTCTGGGGGACACACTGAACACTGAAGCTTTCTTT.

This clonotype was seen a handful of times. This chain links TRBV9 with TRBJ2-5; D call uncertain. There are 14 residues in the CDR3. CDR1 and CDR2 from the germline V gene are SGDLS and YYNGEE. Trimming removed 2 bases from V and 4 bases from J, with 12 bases in between. In nucleotides, the CDR3 is TGTGCCAGCAGCGTCGGTTTGGGCCGAGAGACCCAGTACTTC. Translation gives CASSVGLGRETQYF. The full variable domain, rest sourced from reference TRBV9 and TRBJ2-5, is DSGVTQTPKHLITATGQRVTLRCSPRSGDLSVYWYQQSLDQGLQFLIQYYNGEERAKGNILERFSAQQFPDLHSELNLSSLELGDSALYFCASSVGLGRETQYFGPGTRLLVL.

This clonotype showed up just a few times. This chain joins TRBV5-1 and TRBJ2-5, with D tentatively TRBD1 (5 bases). Looked up from germline, CDR1 is SGHRS and CDR2 is YFSETQ. The CDR3 length is 15 residues. V was cut by 5 bases and J by 0 bases, with 14 bases left in between. CDR3 residues: CASRGFRGNQETQYF. In nucleotides, the CDR3 is TGCGCCAGCAGGGGGTTTAGGGGAAACCAAGAGACCCAGTACTTC.

The V and J genes are TRBV19 and TRBJ2-1; D is possibly TRBD2 (5 bases). V dropped 1 base and J dropped 2 bases, with 9 bases sitting between them. The CDR3 runs 15 residues. Germline CDR1 is LNHDA and CDR2 is SQIVND (reference sequence). This chain's CDR3 is CASSIAEGPYNEQFF. Written as DNA, the CDR3 is TGTGCCAGTAGTATAGCTGAGGGTCCCTACAATGAGCAGTTCTTC.

This clonotype was seen at least ten times. The gene calls are TRBV12-3 or TRBV12-4 and TRBJ2-1; D is perhaps TRBD1 or TRBD2 (6 bases each). V dropped 6 bases and J dropped 8 bases, with 20 bases sitting between them. The CDR3 is 15 amino acids. The CDR3 loop is CASRDPGAPGHEQFF. In nucleotides, the CDR3 is TGTGCCAGCAGGGACCCGGGGGCGCCGGGACATGAGCAGTTCTTC.

The V call is TRBV10-3, the J call TRBJ1-2; 7 bases match TRBD1. Trimming removed 6 bases from V and 3 bases from J; junction bases left unmatched: 4. Germline V gene sequence: CDR1 ENHRY, CDR2 SYGVKD. CDR3 length: 13 residues. The CDR3 loop reads CAIRHGQDYGYTF. The CDR3 bases are TGTGCCATCAGGCATGGACAGGACTATGGCTACACCTTC.

There are many counts of this clonotype. V usage is TRBV28 and J usage is TRBJ2-7; 7 bases fit TRBD2. The CDR3 contains 14 residues. J gave up 1 base and V 2 bases, and 2 bases lay outside the gene matches. CDR1 and CDR2 from the germline V gene are MDHEN and SYDVKM. The CDR3 region has the DNA TGTGCCAGCAGTTTACTGCGGGGGTCCTACGAGCAGTACTTC. Translation: CASSLLRGSYEQYF.

In its sample, this clonotype was seen many times. The chain employs TRBV20-1 and TRBJ2-7, with 7 positions matching TRBD2. CDR3 length: 16 residues. Germline V CDR1 and CDR2: DFQATT, SNEGSKA (reference sequence). V was pared by 3 bases and J by 3 bases, with 14 bases of the junction left unmatched. The CDR3 loop is CSASPWSGTTIYEQYF. The CDR3 DNA follows: TGCAGTGCTAGCCCTTGGAGCGGGACCACAATCTACGAGCAGTACTTC.

This clonotype was seen many times. CDR3 sequence reads: CASSLFQNTEAFF. In nucleotides, the CDR3 is TGTGCCAGCAGTTTGTTCCAGAACACTGAAGCTTTCTTT. This chain uses TRBV12-3 or TRBV12-4 with TRBJ1-1, with D uncertain. The CDR3 is 13 residues long. V lost 3 bases to trimming and J lost 1 base, with 6 bases between them.

This clonotype was observed many times. The genes are TRBV5-1 and TRBJ2-3; D is perhaps TRBD1 or TRBD2 (5 bases each). This CDR3 is built from 15 residues. V was trimmed by 0 bases and J by 2 bases, leaving 10 bases between them. Germline assignment: CDR1 SGHRS and CDR2 YFSETQ. The CDR3 DNA reads TGCGCCAGCAGCTTGGGAGGGACGGTCACAGATACGCAGTATTTT. It yields the protein CASSLGGTVTDTQYF.

This clonotype was picked up many times. The genes are TRBV10-3 and TRBJ1-2; 7 nucleotides match TRBD1. V was clipped by 7 bases and J by 2 bases; unmatched bases: 7. CDR1 and CDR2 from the germline V gene are ENHRY and SYGVKD. This CDR3 comprises 14 residues. As DNA, the CDR3 is TGTGCCATCACCGGGGACAGCCTGAACTATGGCTACACCTTC. Translating gives CAITGDSLNYGYTF.

This clonotype was found many times. V usage is TRBV18 and J usage is TRBJ2-5, with 7 bases matching TRBD2. The CDR3 totals 15 residues. J gave up 4 bases and V 3 bases, and 8 bases lay outside the gene matches. Germline CDR1 and CDR2: KGHSH and LQKENI. The CDR3 spells CASSPIGSSGETQYF. In DNA form, the CDR3 reads TGTGCCAGCTCACCCATTGGGTCTAGCGGAGAGACCCAGTACTTC.

This clonotype was counted ten times or more. V usage is TRBV20-1 and J usage is TRBJ2-1, with 12 bases matching TRBD2. Germline CDR1 reads DFQATT; CDR2 reads SNEGSKA (reference sequence). The CDR3 is 14 amino acids. Trimming took 5 bases from V and 10 from J; bases not matched to a gene: 9. In DNA form, the CDR3 reads TGCAGTGCTTCCGGGACTAGCGGGTCGCCGGAGCAGTTCTTC. It codes for CSASGTSGSPEQFF.

This clonotype came up many times. CDR3 in DNA: TGTGCCAGCAGGCGGGACAGTTCACCCCTCCACTTT. This sequence encodes CASRRDSSPLHF. The chain uses TRBV6-1 and TRBJ1-6; TRBD1 aligns across 7 bases. This CDR3 has 12 residues. From germline, CDR1 is MNHNS and CDR2 SASEGT. J gave up 9 bases and V 6 bases, and 2 bases lay outside the gene matches.

This sequence joins TRBV6-1 and TRBJ2-3; D not resolved. Germline assignment: CDR1 MNHNS and CDR2 SASEGT. V was cut by 4 bases and J by 6 bases, with 14 bases left in between. The CDR3 consists of 14 residues. CDR3 protein: CASSALGPADTQYF. The CDR3 DNA reads as TGTGCCAGCAGTGCCCTTGGGCCGGCGGATACGCAGTATTTT.